The entry below gives a single T cell receptor beta chain sequence along with its context. Antigen specificity is unknown. Per germline, CDR1 LGHNA and CDR2 YSLEER. The CDR3 runs to 15 residues. V shed 4 bases and J 12 bases; nucleotides not matched to a gene: 7. This sample was taken from a study of T cell responses to AZD1222 COVID-19 vaccine. Points from the study as a whole: No day 14 peak samples; only post-peak repertoires were characterized.

Using immunoSEQ multiplex PCR, the repertoire was profiled, and TCRdb retains in-frame clones only, with some absent. The sample has 100,000 to 150,000 clones, 75% to 90% seen once. Source: peripheral blood, taken 28 days after the second AZD1222 dose. The genes are TRBV4-3 and TRBJ2-1, with 15 bases matching TRBD2. The sequence was obtained from an adult who received the AZD1222 COVID-19 vaccine. DNA of the CDR3: TGCGCCAGCAGCCTCGGACTAGCGGGAGGGAGTGGGCAGTTCTTC. This encodes CASSLGLAGGSGQFF.